The T cell receptor (beta chain) described here comes from a study of blood T cell repertoires in COVID-19. About the study: From T cells, B-cell-depleted T cells, or PBMCs came the material, which was cDNA or gDNA.

V dropped 2 bases and J dropped 0 bases, with 4 bases sitting between them. CDR1 and CDR2 from the germline V gene are SGHTA and FQGNSA. This CDR3 spans 14 amino acids. Sequencing used immunoSEQ multiplex PCR; TCRdb keeps in-frame clones, though not all of them. The repertoire consists of a few hundred thousand clones, with approximately 85% occurring once and the leading ten covering 1.6%. The sequenced sample consisted of peripheral blood. This chain uses TRBV7-2 with TRBJ1-4; no reliable D call. The source is a woman aged 45-65 years with acute or convalescent COVID-19. CDR3 DNA: TGTGCCAGCAGCTTATATTCAACTAATGAAAAACTGTTTTTT. This encodes CASSLYSTNEKLFF.